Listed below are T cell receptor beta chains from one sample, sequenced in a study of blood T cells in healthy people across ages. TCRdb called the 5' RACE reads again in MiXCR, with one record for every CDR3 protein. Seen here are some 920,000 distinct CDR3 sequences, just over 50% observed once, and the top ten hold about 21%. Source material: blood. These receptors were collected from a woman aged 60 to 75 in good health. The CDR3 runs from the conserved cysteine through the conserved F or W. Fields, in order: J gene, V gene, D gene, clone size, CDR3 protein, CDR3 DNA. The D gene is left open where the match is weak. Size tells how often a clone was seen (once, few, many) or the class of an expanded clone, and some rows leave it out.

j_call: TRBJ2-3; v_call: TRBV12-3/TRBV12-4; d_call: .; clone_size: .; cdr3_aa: CASSWTADAQYF; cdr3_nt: TGTGCCAGCAGCTGGACGGCAGATGCGCAGTATTTT
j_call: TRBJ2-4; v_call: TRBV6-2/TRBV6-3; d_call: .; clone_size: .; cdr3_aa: CASSYSTNIQYF; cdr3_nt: TGTGCCAGCAGTTACTCGACAAACATTCAGTACTTC
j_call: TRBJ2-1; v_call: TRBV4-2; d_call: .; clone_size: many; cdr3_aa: CASSQAGEPRLGEQFF; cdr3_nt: TGTGCCAGCAGCCAAGCTGGGGAGCCTCGGCTGGGTGAGCAGTTCTTC
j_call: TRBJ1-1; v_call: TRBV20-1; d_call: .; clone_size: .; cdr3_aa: CRWGLEAFF; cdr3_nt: TGCAGATGGGGGCTGGAAGCTTTCTTT
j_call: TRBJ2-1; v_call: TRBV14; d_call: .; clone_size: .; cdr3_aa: CASSQDFMVQFF; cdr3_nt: TGTGCCAGCAGCCAAGACTTTATGGTGCAGTTCTTC
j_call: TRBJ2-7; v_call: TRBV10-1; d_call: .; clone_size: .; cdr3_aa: CASRTHRVGYEQYF; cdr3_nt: TGCGCCAGCAGAACACACAGGGTTGGCTACGAGCAGTACTTC
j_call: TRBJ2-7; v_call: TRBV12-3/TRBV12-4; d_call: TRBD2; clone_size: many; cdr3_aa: CASSLLAGGYEQYF; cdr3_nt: TGTGCCAGCAGCCTACTAGCGGGAGGTTACGAGCAGTACTTC
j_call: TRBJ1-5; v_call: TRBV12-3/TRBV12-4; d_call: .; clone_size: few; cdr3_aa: CASRNRASGQPQHF; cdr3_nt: TGTGCCAGCAGAAACAGGGCCAGTGGTCAGCCCCAGCATTTT
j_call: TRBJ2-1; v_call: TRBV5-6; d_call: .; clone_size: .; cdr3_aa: CASSGYGSYNEQFF; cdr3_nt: TGTGCCAGCAGCGGGTACGGGTCCTACAATGAGCAGTTCTTC
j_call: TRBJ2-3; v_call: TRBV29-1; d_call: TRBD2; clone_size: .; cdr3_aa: CSVEGLAGSTDTQYF; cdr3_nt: TGCAGCGTTGAAGGACTAGCGGGAAGCACAGATACGCAGTATTTT
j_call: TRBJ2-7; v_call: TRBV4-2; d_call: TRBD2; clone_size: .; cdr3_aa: CASSQDLVTSWAYEQYF; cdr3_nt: TGTGCCAGCAGCCAAGATCTTGTGACTAGCTGGGCCTACGAGCAGTACTTC
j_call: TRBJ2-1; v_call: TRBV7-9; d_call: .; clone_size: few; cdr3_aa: CASSQWGSLTYNEQFF; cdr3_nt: TGTGCCAGCAGCCAGTGGGGCTCCCTAACCTACAATGAGCAGTTCTTC
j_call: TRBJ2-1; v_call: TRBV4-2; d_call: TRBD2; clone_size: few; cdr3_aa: CASSQVRASGRYNEQFF; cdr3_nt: TGTGCCAGCAGCCAAGTTCGGGCTAGCGGGAGGTACAATGAGCAGTTCTTC
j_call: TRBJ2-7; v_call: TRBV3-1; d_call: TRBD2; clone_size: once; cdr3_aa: CASSSAVGGSFYEQYF; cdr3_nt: TGTGCCAGCAGCTCCGCGGTTGGCGGGAGCTTCTACGAGCAGTACTTC
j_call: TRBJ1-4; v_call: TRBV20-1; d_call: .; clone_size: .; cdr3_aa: CSALDRSDGKLFF; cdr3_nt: TGCAGTGCTCTTGACAGGAGTGACGGAAAACTGTTTTTT
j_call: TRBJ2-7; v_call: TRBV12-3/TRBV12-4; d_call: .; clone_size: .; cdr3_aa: CASSLELTEQYF; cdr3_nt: TGTGCCAGCAGTTTAGAGTTGACCGAGCAGTACTTC
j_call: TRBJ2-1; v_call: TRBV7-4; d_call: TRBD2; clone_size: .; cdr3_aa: CASSLRLAGTWGEQFF; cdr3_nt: TGTGCCAGCAGCTTAAGACTAGCGGGGACCTGGGGTGAGCAGTTCTTC
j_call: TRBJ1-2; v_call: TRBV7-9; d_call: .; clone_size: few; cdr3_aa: CASSLGGRGGYTF; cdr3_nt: TGTGCCAGCAGCTTAGGTGGCCGCGGTGGCTACACCTTC
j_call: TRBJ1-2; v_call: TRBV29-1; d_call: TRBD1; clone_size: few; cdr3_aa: CSAQGAWGYTF; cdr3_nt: TGCAGCGCCCAGGGGGCGTGGGGCTACACCTTC
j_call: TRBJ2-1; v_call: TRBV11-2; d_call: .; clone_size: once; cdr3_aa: CASSLGGSSSYNEQFF; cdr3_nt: TGTGCCAGCAGCTTAGGGGGTAGCTCCTCCTACAATGAGCAGTTCTTC
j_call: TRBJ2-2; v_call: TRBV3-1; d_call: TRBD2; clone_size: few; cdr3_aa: CASRPGTSGPSTGEPFF; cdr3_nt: TGTGCCAGCAGGCCCGGGACTAGCGGGCCCTCCACCGGGGAGCCGTTTTTT
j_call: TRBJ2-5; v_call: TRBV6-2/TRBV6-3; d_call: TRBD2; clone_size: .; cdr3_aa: CASNPGTTGYNEQYF; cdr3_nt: TGTGCCAGCAATCCCGGGACTACGGGATATAATGAGCAGTACTTC
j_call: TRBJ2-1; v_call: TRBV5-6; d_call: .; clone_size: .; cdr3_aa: CASSLGPDEQFF; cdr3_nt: TGTGCCAGCAGCCTGGGGCCAGATGAGCAGTTCTTC
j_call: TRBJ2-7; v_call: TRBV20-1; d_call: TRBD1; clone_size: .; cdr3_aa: CSAEAGTGYNEQYF; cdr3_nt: TGCAGTGCTGAGGCCGGGACAGGGTATAACGAGCAGTACTTC
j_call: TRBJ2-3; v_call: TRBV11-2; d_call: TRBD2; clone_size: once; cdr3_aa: CASSFSSRLAGVTDTQYF; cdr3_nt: TGTGCCAGCAGCTTTTCTTCCCGACTAGCGGGAGTCACAGATACGCAGTATTTT
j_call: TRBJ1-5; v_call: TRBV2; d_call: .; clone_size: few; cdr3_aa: CASGERRNQPQHF; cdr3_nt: TGTGCCAGCGGGGAGCGGCGCAATCAGCCCCAGCATTTT
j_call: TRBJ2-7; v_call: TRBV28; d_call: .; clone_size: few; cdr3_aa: CASRGRFLGLYEQYF; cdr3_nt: TGTGCCAGCAGGGGGAGGTTTTTGGGGCTCTACGAGCAGTACTTC
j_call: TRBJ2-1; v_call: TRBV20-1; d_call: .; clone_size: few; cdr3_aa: CSARVRGSAYNEQFF; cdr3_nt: TGCAGTGCTAGAGTACGGGGTTCGGCCTACAATGAGCAGTTCTTC